Following are 30 T cell receptor beta chains from one sample sequenced in a study of siplizumab effects on memory and regulatory T cells. Some clones are missing from TCRdb's copy, which holds only in-frame ones; the method was immunoSEQ multiplex PCR. The sample shows under 150,000 clones, about 94% of them seen only once. Sequencing used non-Treg CD4+ T cells sorted from blood. The receptor set was obtained from a human donor in good health.

This chain connects TRBV4-1 to TRBJ2-7; perhaps TRBD1 as D (8 bases). Germline lookup yields CDR1 MGHRA and CDR2 YSYEKL. Deletions cut 10 bases from V and 3 bases from J, with 19 bases between. This CDR3 has 14 residues. CDR3 DNA sequence: TGCGCCATCAAGCGGGGAGACAGGGGCTACGAGCAGTACTTC. Translating gives CAIKRGDRGYEQYF.

The CDR3 bases are TGTGCCAGCAGCCCTCAGGGGTTACACTATGGCTACACCTTC. Amino acids: CASSPQGLHYGYTF. The chain joins TRBV5-8 to TRBJ1-2; TRBD1 might be the D (6 bases). The CDR3 spans 14 residues. The germline CDR1 and CDR2 sequences are SGHTS and YDEGEE. Trimming stripped 4 bases from V and 3 bases from J, with 13 bases between.

The J gene is TRBJ2-3, the V gene TRBV5-1; weak D call: TRBD2 (6 bases). The germline gives CDR1 SGHRS, CDR2 YFSETQ. The V end was cut by 5 bases, the J end by 2 bases, with 15 bases between. This CDR3 has 15 amino acids. The CDR3 nucleotides read TGCGCCAGCAGTCCGCTAGCGACTAACACAGATACGCAGTATTTT. Protein product: CASSPLATNTDTQYF.

This chain connects TRBV5-1 to TRBJ2-5, with 7 bases matching TRBD2. The CDR3 sequence is 14 residues long. From germline, CDR1 is SGHRS and CDR2 YFSETQ. The V segment lost 1 base and the J segment 4 bases; nucleotides outside the gene matches: 4. This CDR3 reads CASSLMVAGETQYF. The DNA of the CDR3 is TGCGCCAGCAGCTTGATGGTAGCGGGAGAGACCCAGTACTTC.

This chain joins TRBV6-5 and TRBJ1-1, with D possibly matching TRBD1 (5 bases). Germline lookup yields CDR1 MNHEY and CDR2 SVGAGI. This CDR3 spans 14 amino acids. Between the trimmed V and J ends, which lost 0 bases and 7 bases, there was a span of 12 bases. For the CDR3, the DNA is TGTGCCAGCAGTTACTCCACCAGGGCGGTTGAAGCTTTCTTT. Amino acid sequence: CASSYSTRAVEAFF.

Written as DNA, the CDR3 is TGCGCCAGCCAAACTCAGGGGGCCAACAATGAGCAGTTCTTC. The encoded protein is CASQTQGANNEQFF. V usage is TRBV5-1 and J usage is TRBJ2-1; 8 nucleotides line up with TRBD1. Germline-derived CDR1 and CDR2 are SGHRS and YFSETQ. The CDR3 length is 14 residues. After removal of 7 bases from V and 5 bases from J, the junction contained 8 bases not matched to a gene.

The chain couples TRBV27 to TRBJ1-4; 9 positions agree with TRBD1. Germline V lookup: CDR1 MNHEY, CDR2 SMNVEV (reference sequence). This CDR3 region has 16 residues. The V segment lost 4 bases and the J segment 7 bases; nucleotides outside the gene matches: 10. The CDR3 DNA sequence: TGTGCCAGCAGTTCCAACGATGGGACAGGGTTTGAAAAACTGTTTTTT. It yields the protein CASSSNDGTGFEKLFF.

The V and J genes are TRBV5-8 and TRBJ1-3; maybe TRBD1 (6 bases). Germline CDR1 reads SGHTS; CDR2 reads YDEGEE. V dropped 2 bases and J dropped 0 bases, with 12 bases sitting between them. This CDR3 has 16 amino acids. CDR3 sequence reads: CASSFVGATSGNTIYF. CDR3 coding DNA: TGTGCCAGCAGCTTTGTGGGGGCCACCTCTGGAAACACCATATATTTT.

The rearrangement links TRBV9 to TRBJ2-7, with 9 bases lining up with TRBD2. The CDR3 length is 15 residues. CDR1 is SGDLS, CDR2 YYNGEE, per germline. Trimming cost V 4 bases and J 4 bases; bases outside gene matches: 9. The chain's CDR3 is CASSPSGVNSYEQYF. The CDR3 nucleotides are TGTGCCAGCAGCCCTAGCGGGGTAAATTCTTACGAGCAGTACTTC.

This clone was observed a handful of times. This sequence joins TRBV6-5 and TRBJ2-2; D gene ambiguous. The CDR3 is 14 amino acids. CDR1 is MNHEY and CDR2 is SVGAGI in the germline V gene. V lost 6 bases to trimming and J lost 4 bases, with 12 bases between them. The CDR3 nucleotides are TGTGCCAGCAGGCCTCCAAGTGGCACCGGGGAGCTGTTTTTT. Translated, it gives CASRPPSGTGELFF.

The V and J genes are TRBV9 and TRBJ2-1, with 7 bases matching TRBD2. The ends lost 3 bases at V and 0 bases at J; junction bases unmatched: 12. The germline CDR1 and CDR2 sequences are SGDLS and YYNGEE. CDR3 length: 18 amino acids. This chain's CDR3 is CASSAAGLGMSSYNEQFF. CDR3 nucleotides: TGTGCCAGCAGCGCCGCAGGACTAGGGATGAGCTCCTACAATGAGCAGTTCTTC.

The chain uses TRBV5-1 and TRBJ2-2; D unresolved. Looked up from germline, CDR1 is SGHRS and CDR2 is YFSETQ. CDR3 length equals 14 residues. Trimming took off 0 bases at V and 1 base at J, with 4 bases between the two ends. CDR3 coding DNA: TGCGCCAGCAGCTTGGACGAGAACACCGGGGAGCTGTTTTTT. Translating gives CASSLDENTGELFF.

The J gene is TRBJ2-7, the V gene TRBV7-3, with D perhaps TRBD2 (6 bases). CDR1 SGHTA and CDR2 FQGTGA come from the germline V gene. The CDR3 loop spans 13 amino acids. Trimming took 8 bases from V and 1 from J, leaving 12 bases between them. CDR3 DNA: TGTGCCAGCCCCTTAGCGGCGTCCTACGAGCAGTACTTC. This translates into CASPLAASYEQYF.

This sequence joins TRBV18 and TRBJ2-2; 15 nucleotides align to TRBD2. Germline V gene lookup returns CDR1 KGHSH and CDR2 LQKENI. The ends lost 6 bases at V and 6 bases at J; junction bases unmatched: 8. This CDR3 has 17 residues. The CDR3 spells CASSPQRTSGRAGELFF. The DNA of the CDR3 is TGTGCCAGCTCCCCGCAGAGGACTAGCGGGAGGGCCGGGGAGCTGTTTTTT.

The rearrangement uses TRBV7-2 and TRBJ2-7, with D uncertain. The CDR3 runs 12 residues. CDR1 SGHTA and CDR2 FQGNSA come from the germline V gene. V was trimmed by 5 bases and J by 1 base, leaving 6 bases between them. The CDR3 sequence: CASSPESYEQYF. The CDR3 DNA reads as TGTGCCAGCAGCCCCGAGTCCTACGAGCAGTACTTC.

Note on this clone: Other DNA sequences in this specimen translate into the identical CDR3. V gene TRBV5-1 combines with J gene TRBJ2-5, with 14 nucleotides matching TRBD2. CDR1 and CDR2 from the germline V gene are SGHRS and YFSETQ. V trimming: 4 bases; J trimming: 5 bases; junction bases outside the gene matches: 7. The CDR3 sequence is 16 residues long. CDR3 DNA: TGCGCCAGCAGCCCCGGGACTAGCGGGAGTCTGGAGACCCAGTACTTC. Residues: CASSPGTSGSLETQYF.

The V call is TRBV6-5, the J call TRBJ2-7, with a possible D match to TRBD2 (5 bases). CDR1 is MNHEY and CDR2 is SVGAGI in the germline V gene. The CDR3 spans 15 residues. V lost 3 bases and J 3 bases, leaving 15 bases between the germline ends. CDR3 nucleotides: TGTGCCAGCAGTTATAGTACCAACGAGGGCTACGAGCAGTACTTC. Translated: CASSYSTNEGYEQYF.

The chain joins TRBV15 to TRBJ1-2; 10 bases fit TRBD1. There are 17 residues in the CDR3. V was pared by 5 bases and J by 0 bases, with 9 bases of the junction left unmatched. Looked up from germline, CDR1 is LNHNV and CDR2 is YYDKDF (reference sequence). CDR3 DNA: TGTGCCACCAGCCCCGCAGGGACAGGGGATACTAACTATGGCTACACCTTC. It specifies CATSPAGTGDTNYGYTF.

The rearrangement joins TRBV10-3 to TRBJ2-3; TRBD2 is a possible D gene (7 bases). Deletions cut 0 bases from V and 5 bases from J, with 12 bases between. This CDR3 comprises 15 residues. Germline V CDR1 and CDR2: ENHRY, SYGVKD. The CDR3 loop is CAISESGGQIDTQYF. The CDR3 DNA reads TGTGCCATCAGTGAGTCCGGGGGGCAGATAGATACGCAGTATTTT.

This clone was picked up one time. The chain carries TRBV2 and TRBJ1-6, with 7 bases matching TRBD1. V was pared by 5 bases and J by 7 bases, with 5 bases of the junction left unmatched. The CDR3 spans 14 residues. CDR1 is SNHLY, CDR2 FYNNEI, per germline. The CDR3 region is CASSRDSNNSPLHF. The CDR3 DNA sequence: TGTGCCAGCAGTCGGGACAGCAACAATTCACCCCTCCACTTT.

This clone was counted between two and nine times. The genes are TRBV10-1 and TRBJ1-1; the D is unclear. CDR1 is WNHNN, CDR2 SYGVQD, per germline (reference sequence). The CDR3 has 13 residues. The germline V and J ends were trimmed by 4 bases and 5 bases, with 11 bases remaining between them. CDR3 sequence: CASSVRLGTEAFF. CDR3 DNA sequence: TGCGCCAGCAGTGTTCGGTTGGGGACTGAAGCTTTCTTT.

This chain joins TRBV11-3 and TRBJ2-7; a weak D match, TRBD2 (6 bases). Looked up from germline, CDR1 is SGHNT and CDR2 is YENEEA. Trimming took off 3 bases at V and 6 bases at J, with 9 bases between the two ends. The CDR3 is 12 residues long. The CDR3 spells CASSLMGGEQYF. The DNA for the CDR3 is TGTGCCAGCAGCTTGATGGGGGGCGAGCAGTACTTC.

Concerning this clone: This same CDR3 is encoded by further DNA sequences in the sample. V usage is TRBV9 and J usage is TRBJ1-3; the match to TRBD1 covers 8 bases. Trimming at V came to 3 bases and at J to 3 bases, leaving 2 bases not matched to a gene. Germline V gene sequence: CDR1 SGDLS, CDR2 YYNGEE. CDR3 length: 14 residues. CDR3 DNA: TGTGCCAGCAGCGCAGACAGGGGTGGAAACACCATATATTTT. It encodes CASSADRGGNTIYF.

This chain connects TRBV19 to TRBJ1-2; D not resolved. The CDR3 has 12 residues. Trimming removed 3 bases at V and 8 bases at J, with 10 bases between. From germline, CDR1 is LNHDA and CDR2 SQIVND (reference sequence). The CDR3 nucleotides read TGTGCCAGTAGTATGGTAACGAGGGGCTACACCTTC. It encodes CASSMVTRGYTF. The whole variable domain, remainder taken from reference TRBV19 and TRBJ1-2, is DGGITQSPKYLFRKEGQNVTLSCEQNLNHDAMYWYRQDPGQGLRLIYYSQIVNDFQKGDIAEGYSVSREKKESFPLTVTSAQKNPTAFYLCASSMVTRGYTFGSGTRLTVV.

The chain links TRBV5-1 to TRBJ2-2, with 7 bases aligning to TRBD2. The CDR3 is 15 residues long. The germline V gene has CDR1 SGHRS and CDR2 YFSETQ. V shed 5 bases and J 1 base; nucleotides not matched to a gene: 5. CDR3 sequence (DNA): TGCGCCAGCAGGTCTCTAGCGGTGAACACCGGGGAGCTGTTTTTT. It specifies CASRSLAVNTGELFF.

The chain carries TRBV6-5 and TRBJ2-5; D not resolved. The CDR3 consists of 11 residues. Looked up from germline, CDR1 is MNHEY and CDR2 is SVGAGI. V was shortened by 9 bases and J by 4 bases, with 9 bases between the two germline ends. The CDR3 DNA reads as TGTGCCAGTGCCGCCGGAGAGACCCAGTACTTC. Protein product: CASAAGETQYF.

The chain links TRBV27 to TRBJ2-4; weak D call: TRBD2 (5 bases). The CDR3 runs 14 residues. V gave up 3 bases and J gave up 9 bases, with 15 bases separating them. Germline CDR1 and CDR2: MNHEY and SMNVEV (reference sequence). The CDR3 DNA reads as TGTGCCAGCAGTTTTCTCTCCCCTGGGAGCATTCAGTACTTC. This translates into CASSFLSPGSIQYF.

The genes are TRBV23-1 and TRBJ1-4; a possible D gene is TRBD1 (6 bases). TRBV23-1 is classed as an ORF, of uncertain function. The CDR3 is 17 amino acids. The ends were cut back, 4 bases at V and 4 bases at J, with 19 bases in the middle. The CDR3 loop is CASSRADSPGGNEKLFF. The CDR3 DNA follows: TGCGCCAGCAGTCGGGCGGACAGTCCGGGCGGTAATGAAAAACTGTTTTTT.

The CDR3 DNA reads as TGTGCCAGCAGCTTACGCCCGGGACAGGCTAATGAAAAACTGTTTTTT. This encodes CASSLRPGQANEKLFF. V usage is TRBV7-9 and J usage is TRBJ1-4; 8 bases fit TRBD1. The J segment lost 3 bases and the V segment lost 2 bases, leaving 5 bases of the junction unmatched. CDR1 and CDR2 from the germline V gene are SEHNR and FQNEAQ (reference sequence). This CDR3 region has 16 residues.

The J gene is TRBJ2-3, the V gene TRBV6-5; D remains ambiguous. The CDR3 contains 15 residues. The V gene's germline CDR1 is MNHEY and CDR2 SVGAGI. The ends were cut back, 8 bases at V and 1 base at J, with 16 bases in the middle. In DNA form, the CDR3 reads TGTGCCAGCGGGCGCTCCTTCCCCGGCACAGATACGCAGTATTTT. Translation gives CASGRSFPGTDTQYF.